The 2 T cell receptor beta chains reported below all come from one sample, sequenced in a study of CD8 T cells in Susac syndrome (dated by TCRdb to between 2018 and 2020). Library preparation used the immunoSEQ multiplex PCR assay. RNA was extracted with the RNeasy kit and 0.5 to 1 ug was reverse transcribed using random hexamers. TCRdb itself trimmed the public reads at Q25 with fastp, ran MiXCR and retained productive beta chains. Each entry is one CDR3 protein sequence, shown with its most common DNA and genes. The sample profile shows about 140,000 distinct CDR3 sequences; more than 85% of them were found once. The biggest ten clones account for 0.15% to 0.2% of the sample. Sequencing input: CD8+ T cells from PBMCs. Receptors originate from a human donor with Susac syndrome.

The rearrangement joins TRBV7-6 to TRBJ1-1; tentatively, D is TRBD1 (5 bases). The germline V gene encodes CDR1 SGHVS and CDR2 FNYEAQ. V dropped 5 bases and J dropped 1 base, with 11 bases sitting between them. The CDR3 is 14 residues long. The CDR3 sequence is CASSVRDGNTEAFF. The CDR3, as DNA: TGTGCCAGCAGCGTCCGGGACGGGAACACTGAAGCTTTCTTT. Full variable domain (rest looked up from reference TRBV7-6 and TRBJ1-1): GAGVSQSPRYKVTKRGQDVALRCDPISGHVSLYWYRQALGQGPEFLTYFNYEAQQDKSGLPNDRFSAERPEGSISTLTIQRTEQRDSAMYRCASSVRDGNTEAFFGQGTRLTVV.

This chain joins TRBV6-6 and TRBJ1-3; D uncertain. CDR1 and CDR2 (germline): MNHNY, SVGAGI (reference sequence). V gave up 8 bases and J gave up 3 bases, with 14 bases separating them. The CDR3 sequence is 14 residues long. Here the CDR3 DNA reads TGTGCCAGCTTAGACCTGGACGGTGGAAACACCATATATTTT. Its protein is CASLDLDGGNTIYF.